The 24 T cell receptor beta chains below come from one sample, sequenced in a study of tumor-infiltrating lymphocytes in localized non-small cell lung cancer. Clones were sequenced by immunoSEQ multiplex PCR, and TCRdb holds only the in-frame ones, with some missing. Here the sample spans 9,500 to 15,000 clones, 70% to 80% being singletons. The sequenced sample was uninvolved lung tissue not adjacent to the tumor. These receptor sequences come from a human donor with non-small cell lung cancer.

This chain uses TRBV4-1 with TRBJ1-1; 7 bases agree with TRBD1. From germline, CDR1 is MGHRA and CDR2 YSYEKL. V dropped 5 bases and J dropped 4; count of bases not matched to a gene: 10. The CDR3 is made up of 15 amino acids. The CDR3 DNA follows: TGCGCCAGCAGCTCATTTCACAGGGGCATCACTGAAGCTTTCTTT. Translated: CASSSFHRGITEAFF.

The V and J genes are TRBV2 and TRBJ2-1; 10 bases fit TRBD2. Germline V gives CDR1 SNHLY, CDR2 FYNNEI. With V trimmed by 6 bases and J by 6 bases, 8 bases remained unmatched. The CDR3 consists of 15 residues. In nucleotides, the CDR3 is TGTGCCAGCAGCCCTGAACTAGCGGGAACCAATGAGCAGTTCTTC. This sequence encodes CASSPELAGTNEQFF.

This clone was observed a handful of times. The CDR3 DNA is TGCGCCAGCACGGAGACAGGAACAGGGAAGCAGTACTTC. Translated, it gives CASTETGTGKQYF. V usage is TRBV5-1 and J usage is TRBJ2-7; the D gene is possibly TRBD1 (6 bases). CDR3 length: 13 residues. Germline V gives CDR1 SGHRS, CDR2 YFSETQ. Trimming pared 6 bases from V and 8 bases from J, leaving 18 bases between.

The chain is built from TRBV30 and TRBJ1-1; D is unclear. V lost 3 bases and J lost 3, with 8 bases in between. The CDR3 is 12 amino acids. Germline CDR1 reads GTSNPN; CDR2 reads SVGIG (reference sequence). CDR3 residues: CAWRGMYTEAFF. DNA for the CDR3: TGTGCCTGGAGAGGGATGTACACTGAAGCTTTCTTT. The full variable domain, rest sourced from reference TRBV30 and TRBJ1-1, is SQTIHQWPATLVQPVGSPLSLECTVEGTSNPNLYWYRQAAGRGLQLLFYSVGIGQISSEVPQNLSASRPQDRQFILSSKKLLLSDSGFYLCAWRGMYTEAFFGQGTRLTVV.

This clone was observed a handful of times. This chain joins TRBV30 and TRBJ1-3; unclear D gene. Between the trimmed V and J ends, which lost 0 bases and 7 bases, there was a span of 4 bases. The CDR3 spans 11 residues. The V gene's germline CDR1 is GTSNPN and CDR2 SVGIG (reference sequence). The CDR3 protein is CAWSVPNTIYF. CDR3 coding DNA: TGTGCCTGGAGTGTCCCGAACACCATATATTTT.

The J gene is TRBJ2-1, the V gene TRBV4-1; TRBD2 matches at 10 bases. The CDR3 extends over 15 amino acids. J gave up 6 bases and V 4 bases, and 6 bases lay outside the gene matches. CDR1 is MGHRA, CDR2 YSYEKL, per germline. The CDR3 sequence: CASSRASGRSNEQFF. CDR3 nucleotides: TGCGCCAGCAGCCGAGCTAGCGGGAGAAGCAATGAGCAGTTCTTC.

The chain couples TRBV6-5 to TRBJ1-3; D is unresolved. V dropped 4 bases and J dropped 2 bases, with 9 bases sitting between them. The CDR3 totals 14 residues. From germline, CDR1 is MNHEY and CDR2 SVGAGI. In nucleotides, the CDR3 is TGTGCCAGCAGTTTTCGACGGACTGGAAACACCATATATTTT. Protein product: CASSFRRTGNTIYF.

The gene calls are TRBV2 and TRBJ2-5, with D tentatively TRBD1 or TRBD2 (5 bases each). CDR1 SNHLY and CDR2 FYNNEI come from the germline V gene. The CDR3 totals 13 residues. The germline V and J ends were trimmed by 4 bases and 12 bases, with 18 bases remaining between them. The CDR3 protein is CASSGAYRDVKYF. CDR3 nucleotides: TGTGCCAGCAGTGGGGCTTACCGGGACGTGAAGTACTTC. The whole variable domain, remainder taken from reference TRBV2 and TRBJ2-5, is EPEVTQTPSHQVTQMGQEVILRCVPISNHLYFYWYRQILGQKVEFLVSFYNNEISEKSEIFDDQFSVERPDGSNFTLKIRSTKLEDSAMYFCASSGAYRDVKYFGPGTRLLVL.

This clone was found once. This sequence joins TRBV5-6 and TRBJ1-1; D call uncertain. The CDR3 runs 13 residues. V was shortened by 2 bases and J by 4 bases, with 9 bases between the two germline ends. CDR1 is SGHDT, CDR2 YYEEEE, per germline. CDR3 sequence (DNA): TGTGCCAGCAGCTTTCAAACGGGCACTGAAGCTTTCTTT. It specifies CASSFQTGTEAFF.

Of note for this clone: In the same sample, other DNA sequences code for this CDR3. The rearrangement links TRBV5-1 to TRBJ2-3; the match to TRBD2 covers 7 bases. J was trimmed by 6 bases and V by 6 bases; bases with no gene match: 13. The germline V gene encodes CDR1 SGHRS and CDR2 YFSETQ. CDR3 length equals 15 residues. The CDR3 is CASTSAASGEDTQYF. CDR3 nucleotide sequence: TGCGCCAGCACCTCTGCGGCTAGCGGTGAGGATACGCAGTATTTT. Drawing the rest from reference TRBV5-1 and TRBJ2-3, the complete variable domain is KAGVTQTPRYLIKTRGQQVTLSCSPISGHRSVSWYQQTPGQGLQFLFEYFSETQRNKGNFPGRFSGRQFSNSRSEMNVSTLELGDSALYLCASTSAASGEDTQYFGPGTRLTVL.

The chain links TRBV9 to TRBJ1-4; D unresolved. This CDR3 contains 13 residues. The V end lost 0 bases, the J end lost 8 bases, and 8 bases lay between the germline ends. Per germline, CDR1 SGDLS and CDR2 YYNGEE. This CDR3 reads CASSVGPNEKLFF. CDR3 sequence (DNA): TGTGCCAGCAGCGTAGGACCAAACGAAAAACTGTTTTTT.

This clone appeared a few times. The V call is TRBV5-8, the J call TRBJ2-7, with D possibly TRBD2 on 6 matching bases. V shed 2 bases and J shed 0 bases, with 6 bases lying between them. The CDR3 contains 13 residues. Germline CDR1 and CDR2: SGHTS and YDEGEE. CDR3 amino acids: CASSFGGSYEQYF. The CDR3 DNA is TGTGCCAGCAGCTTCGGGGGCTCCTACGAGCAGTACTTC.

The gene calls are TRBV6-5 and TRBJ1-6; D remains unclear. Trimming removed 2 bases from V and 10 bases from J, with 6 bases in between. The CDR3 has 12 amino acids. The germline V gene encodes CDR1 MNHEY and CDR2 SVGAGI. Written as DNA, the CDR3 is TGTGCCAGCAGTTACGGAGGATCACCCCTCCACTTT. This sequence encodes CASSYGGSPLHF.

This clone showed up just once. CDR3 sequence reads: CASSQAIGLPLTGELFF. As DNA, the CDR3 is TGTGCCAGCAGCCAAGCAATCGGACTGCCGCTCACCGGGGAGCTGTTTTTT. The V gene is TRBV4-2, the J gene TRBJ2-2; a possible D gene is TRBD2 (5 bases). Germline V gene data show CDR1 as LGHNA and CDR2 as YNFKEQ. The V and J ends lost 1 base and 4 bases respectively, with 16 bases between them. The CDR3 is made up of 17 amino acids.

The J gene is TRBJ2-3, the V gene TRBV28; 7 bases align to TRBD2. Germline V gives CDR1 MDHEN, CDR2 SYDVKM. The CDR3 sequence is 13 residues long. The V and J ends lost 6 bases and 1 base, in that order; junction bases with no gene match: 1. The DNA for the CDR3 is TGTGCCAGCAGCCGGGGGGGCACAGATACGCAGTATTTT. The encoded protein is CASSRGGTDTQYF.

The chain is built from TRBV30 and TRBJ2-7; no firm D call. CDR3 length equals 13 residues. The V and J ends lost 1 base and 0 bases respectively, with 7 bases between them. Germline CDR1 reads GTSNPN; CDR2 reads SVGIG (reference sequence). CDR3 nucleotides: TGTGCCTGGAGTGACCAGGACTCCTACGAGCAGTACTTC. It yields the protein CAWSDQDSYEQYF. Together with reference TRBV30 and TRBJ2-7, the CDR3 gives the full variable domain: SQTIHQWPATLVQPVGSPLSLECTVEGTSNPNLYWYRQAAGRGLQLLFYSVGIGQISSEVPQNLSASRPQDRQFILSSKKLLLSDSGFYLCAWSDQDSYEQYFGPGTRLTVT.

This clone was counted once. The chain links TRBV6-4 to TRBJ2-2; 9 bases line up with TRBD2. V lost 6 bases to trimming and J lost 4 bases; unmatched junction nucleotides: 6. From germline, CDR1 is MRHNA and CDR2 SNTAGT. The CDR3 covers 15 residues. The CDR3 protein is CASRPGLASTGELFF. The DNA of the CDR3 is TGTGCCAGCAGACCGGGACTAGCAAGCACCGGGGAGCTGTTTTTT.

This clone was detected only once. The chain recombines TRBV2 with TRBJ1-1, with a weak D call TRBD1 (5 bases). CDR3 length equals 14 residues. The V gene lost 6 bases and the J gene lost 2 bases, with 13 bases spanning the gap. Germline V gene lookup returns CDR1 SNHLY and CDR2 FYNNEI. The CDR3 spells CASSEGYLNTEAFF. The CDR3 DNA reads TGTGCCAGCAGCGAGGGGTACTTAAACACTGAAGCTTTCTTT.

The V call is TRBV5-1, the J call TRBJ1-4; 9 bases are shared with TRBD1. The V segment lost 3 bases and the J segment 4 bases; nucleotides outside the gene matches: 4. The CDR3 spans 15 residues. Per the germline V gene, CDR1 is SGHRS and CDR2 is YFSETQ. Here the CDR3 DNA reads TGCGCCAGCAGCTCGCAGGACAGGGGTAATGAAAAACTGTTTTTT. Residues: CASSSQDRGNEKLFF.

The V call is TRBV5-8, the J call TRBJ2-1; 7 bases align to TRBD1. The CDR3 sequence is 13 residues long. The J segment lost 4 bases and the V segment lost 4 bases, leaving 2 bases of the junction unmatched. CDR1 is SGHTS and CDR2 is YDEGEE in the germline V gene. The CDR3 coding sequence is TGTGCCAGCAGCCACAGGGGATACAATGAGCAGTTCTTC. As protein: CASSHRGYNEQFF.

This clone has just one count. The rearrangement uses TRBV27 and TRBJ2-3; the match to TRBD2 covers 10 bases. CDR1 is MNHEY and CDR2 is SMNVEV in the germline V gene (reference sequence). The CDR3 consists of 16 residues. Trimming cost V 2 bases and J 2 bases; bases outside gene matches: 4. Here the CDR3 reads CASSLRAGGYTDTQYF. As DNA, the CDR3 is TGTGCCAGCAGTTTAAGAGCGGGAGGGTACACAGATACGCAGTATTTT.

The gene calls are TRBV9 and TRBJ2-1; tentative D call: TRBD2 (6 bases). Germline lookup yields CDR1 SGDLS and CDR2 YYNGEE. This CDR3 is 15 amino acids long. V lost 1 base, J lost 9 bases, and 17 bases lay in between. The CDR3 is CASSVLGSGEGEQFF. The CDR3 nucleotides are TGTGCCAGCAGCGTATTAGGTTCGGGAGAGGGTGAGCAGTTCTTC.

J is TRBJ1-5 and V is TRBV19; 9 bases are shared with TRBD1. The germline CDR1 and CDR2 sequences are LNHDA and SQIVND (reference sequence). V gave up 6 bases and J gave up 2 bases; unmatched junction bases: 8. The CDR3 contains 16 residues. The CDR3 DNA follows: TGTGCCAGTAGGGCGGGACAGGGTGTTCGCAATCAGCCCCAGCATTTT. Translated: CASRAGQGVRNQPQHF.

The chain employs TRBV19 and TRBJ1-5; no reliable D call. The V gene lost 5 bases and the J gene lost 4 bases, with 15 bases spanning the gap. Germline V gene lookup returns CDR1 LNHDA and CDR2 SQIVND (reference sequence). The CDR3 length is 15 residues. The CDR3 DNA reads TGTGCCAGTAGTCCCCCGGACGGAGGAAATCAGCCCCAGCATTTT. It is translated as CASSPPDGGNQPQHF.